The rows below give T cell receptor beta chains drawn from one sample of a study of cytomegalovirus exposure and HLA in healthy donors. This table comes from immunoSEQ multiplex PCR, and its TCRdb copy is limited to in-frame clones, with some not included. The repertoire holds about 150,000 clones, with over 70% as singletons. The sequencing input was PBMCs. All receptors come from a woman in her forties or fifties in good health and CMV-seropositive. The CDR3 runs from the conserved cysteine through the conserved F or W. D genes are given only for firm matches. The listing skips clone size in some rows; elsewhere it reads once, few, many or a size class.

CDR3: CSASILYEQYF; DNA: TGCAGTGCTAGTATCCTTTACGAGCAGTACTTC; J: TRBJ2-7; size: NA; V: TRBV20-1; D: NA
CDR3: CASSLEGQTSNQPQHF; DNA: TGCGCCAGCAGCTTGGAGGGACAGACTAGCAATCAGCCCCAGCATTTT; J: TRBJ1-5; size: NA; V: TRBV5-1; D: TRBD1
CDR3: CASITTGAGYTF; DNA: TGTGCCAGCATAACCACAGGGGCTGGCTACACCTTC; J: TRBJ1-2; size: NA; V: TRBV2; D: TRBD1
CDR3: CASSRTPGLAFDGANVLTF; DNA: TGTGCCAGCAGCCGGACCCCGGGACTAGCGTTTGACGGGGCCAACGTCCTGACTTTC; J: TRBJ2-6; size: NA; V: TRBV5-6; D: TRBD2
CDR3: CASSDHPGGSPLHF; DNA: TGTGCCAGCAGCGACCACCCGGGTGGTTCACCCCTCCACTTT; J: TRBJ1-6; size: NA; V: TRBV9; D: NA
CDR3: CASSDSTGLSYEQYF; DNA: TGTGCCAGCAGTGATTCGACAGGTCTGTCCTACGAGCAGTACTTC; J: TRBJ2-7; size: once; V: TRBV28; D: NA
CDR3: CASSLTTGGDEKLFF; DNA: TGTGCCAGCAGCTTAACTACAGGGGGAGATGAAAAACTGTTTTTT; J: TRBJ1-4; size: NA; V: TRBV7-9; D: TRBD1
CDR3: CASSLEGDEKLFF; DNA: TGTGCCAGCAGCTTGGAGGGAGATGAAAAACTGTTTTTT; J: TRBJ1-4; size: NA; V: TRBV5-6; D: NA
CDR3: CASSQMGGSNEKLFF; DNA: TGTGCCAGCAGCCAGATGGGGGGATCTAATGAAAAACTGTTTTTT; J: TRBJ1-4; size: NA; V: TRBV7-2; D: NA
CDR3: CASSQDEQGGETQYF; DNA: TGCGCCAGCAGCCAAGATGAGCAGGGTGGCGAGACCCAGTACTTC; J: TRBJ2-5; size: NA; V: TRBV4-1; D: NA
CDR3: CASSLAGQGTDTQYF; DNA: TGTGCCAGCAGCTTAGCGGGACAGGGCACAGATACGCAGTATTTT; J: TRBJ2-3; size: NA; V: TRBV7-2; D: TRBD1
CDR3: CASSLMPVNTEAFF; DNA: TGTGCCAGCAGCTTAATGCCGGTAAACACTGAAGCTTTCTTT; J: TRBJ1-1; size: NA; V: TRBV7-2; D: NA
CDR3: CASSSTGGPNYGYTF; DNA: TGTGCCAGCAGTTCAACAGGGGGCCCCAACTATGGCTACACCTTC; J: TRBJ1-2; size: few; V: TRBV28; D: TRBD1
CDR3: CASSHSRDRAGNTIYF; DNA: TGTGCCAGCAGCCACTCCCGGGACAGGGCTGGAAACACCATATATTTT; J: TRBJ1-3; size: NA; V: TRBV13; D: TRBD1
CDR3: CASSVGSSETQYF; DNA: TGTGCCAGCAGCGTAGGTAGCTCGGAGACCCAGTACTTC; J: TRBJ2-5; size: NA; V: TRBV9; D: NA
CDR3: CSVDQTGVGNNEQFF; DNA: TGCAGCGTGGATCAGACAGGTGTCGGTAACAATGAGCAGTTCTTC; J: TRBJ2-1; size: NA; V: TRBV29-1; D: NA
CDR3: CASSFGGMSYNEQFF; DNA: TGTGCCAGCAGTTTCGGGGGGATGTCCTACAATGAGCAGTTCTTC; J: TRBJ2-1; size: NA; V: TRBV27; D: TRBD2
CDR3: CASSLQTMRDEQYF; DNA: TGTGCCAGCAGCTTACAGACCATGCGGGACGAGCAGTACTTC; J: TRBJ2-7; size: once; V: TRBV7-8; D: NA